The source of this TCR beta chain is a study of cytomegalovirus exposure and HLA in healthy donors. Study-wide results and caveats: Fewer N-insertions (relative to the 666-donor mean) were reportedly seen in an Asian-associated ancestry cluster in a later analysis. Productive status was seen about 87% or about 30% of the time for most TCR beta V segments in an earlier analysis. When a later analysis compared HLA-associated TCR beta chains with equally common others, the HLA-associated chains turned out to be more clonally expanded and to have lower generation probabilities.

With 60 Vbeta and 13 Jbeta primers, the PCR was carried out. Libraries were prepared by immunoSEQ multiplex PCR; TCRdb keeps only in-frame clonotypes and omits some of them. Of 170,000 or so clones listed, around three quarters are singletons. Remarks on this clone: Its antigen is unknown.

CDR1 is SQVTM and CDR2 is ANQGSEA in the germline V gene. V gave up 5 bases and J gave up 0 bases, with 11 bases separating them. This CDR3 has 13 amino acids. The specimen was PBMCs. The source of this sequence is a woman aged 50 to 65 in good health and CMV-seropositive. The V and J genes are TRBV29-1 and TRBJ2-7, with D unresolved. The CDR3 region is CSVLGDNSYEQYF. The CDR3 DNA reads TGCAGCGTTTTGGGCGATAACTCCTACGAGCAGTACTTC.